These 13 T cell receptor beta chains were sequenced from one sample in a study of T cell changes during pregnancy in multiple sclerosis. The assay was immunoSEQ multiplex PCR, and TCRdb's table has in-frame clones only and misses some. The sample has over 70,000 clones, more than 85% seen once. Sequenced material: peripheral blood, taken in the first trimester of pregnancy. The receptors derive from a female donor in good health, enrolled as a control in a pregnancy study.

This chain joins TRBV7-2 and TRBJ2-1; a possible D gene is TRBD2 (5 bases). V lost 1 base and J lost 10, with 11 bases in between. The CDR3 totals 13 residues. The germline gives CDR1 SGHTA, CDR2 FQGNSA. The CDR3 loop reads CASSLGGLQEQFF. The CDR3 nucleotides read TGTGCCAGCAGCTTAGGCGGGTTACAGGAGCAGTTCTTC.

The J gene is TRBJ1-2, the V gene TRBV7-9; the D gene is possibly TRBD1 (5 bases). The CDR3 extends over 10 amino acids. Germline lookup yields CDR1 SEHNR and CDR2 FQNEAQ (reference sequence). V lost 8 bases and J 11 bases, leaving 12 bases between the germline ends. CDR3: CASEDNPYTF. Here the CDR3 DNA reads TGTGCCAGCGAGGACAACCCTTACACCTTC.

The V call is TRBV7-3, the J call TRBJ1-1; 9 positions agree with TRBD1. J lost 5 bases, V lost 3 bases, and 1 base had no gene match. Germline CDR1 is SGHTA and CDR2 is FQGTGA. The CDR3 contains 13 residues. CDR3 loop: CASSLGQGTEAFF. The CDR3, as DNA: TGTGCCAGCAGCTTGGGACAGGGTACTGAAGCTTTCTTT.

In this sample, this clone turned up a few times. V and J are TRBV7-3 and TRBJ1-1; no firm D call. V was clipped by 6 bases and J by 1 base, with 9 bases between them. The CDR3 consists of 13 residues. The germline V gene encodes CDR1 SGHTA and CDR2 FQGTGA. CDR3 amino acids: CASSQARNTEAFF. The CDR3, as DNA: TGTGCCAGCAGTCAGGCCAGGAACACTGAAGCTTTCTTT. The full variable domain, completed using reference TRBV7-3 and TRBJ1-1, is GAGVSQTPSNKVTEKGKYVELRCDPISGHTALYWYRQSLGQGPEFLIYFQGTGAADDSGLPNDRFFAVRPEGSVSTLKIQRTERGDSAVYLCASSQARNTEAFFGQGTRLTVV.

This chain connects TRBV5-8 to TRBJ2-3, with 7 bases that match TRBD2. V dropped 4 bases and J dropped 2; count of bases not matched to a gene: 10. This CDR3 comprises 16 residues. In germline, CDR1 is SGHTS, CDR2 YDEGEE. CDR3 sequence reads: CASSPGTNTYTDTQYF. CDR3 sequence (DNA): TGTGCCAGCAGCCCGGGGACTAACACATACACAGATACGCAGTATTTT.

This clone has a handful of counts. V and J are TRBV2 and TRBJ1-2; D not certain. CDR3 length: 12 amino acids. The germline CDR1 and CDR2 sequences are SNHLY and FYNNEI. V lost 3 bases to trimming and J lost 4 bases, with 6 bases between them. This CDR3 is CASSDRGYGYTF. In DNA form, the CDR3 reads TGTGCCAGCAGTGACCGGGGCTATGGCTACACCTTC.

This rearrangement joins TRBV9 to TRBJ2-7, with 10 bases fitting TRBD1. Germline lookup yields CDR1 SGDLS and CDR2 YYNGEE. The trim removed 4 bases at V and 7 bases at J, leaving 11 bases unmatched. The CDR3 contains 15 residues. The CDR3 DNA sequence: TGTGCCAGCAGCACACCGACAGGGGGCGCGGAAGAGCAGTACTTC. It translates to CASSTPTGGAEEQYF.

The V gene is TRBV7-8, the J gene TRBJ2-3; TRBD2 agrees at 9 bases. Germline CDR1 and CDR2: SGHVS and FQNEAQ. Unmatched junction bases numbered 12, after V lost 5 bases and J lost 0 bases. The CDR3 sequence is 18 residues long. The CDR3 bases are TGTGCCAGCAGCCCCAGGTGGACTAGCGCGGGTAGCACAGATACGCAGTATTTT. This encodes CASSPRWTSAGSTDTQYF.

This sequence joins TRBV28 and TRBJ1-1, with D possibly matching TRBD1 (5 bases). The V gene lost 3 bases and the J gene lost 6 bases, with 14 bases spanning the gap. There are 14 residues in the CDR3. CDR1 MDHEN and CDR2 SYDVKM come from the germline V gene. This CDR3 reads CASSFGGAVAEAFF. The CDR3 nucleotides read TGTGCCAGCAGTTTTGGCGGGGCGGTCGCTGAAGCTTTCTTT.

The CDR3 is CASSQERGSVAYGYTF. The CDR3 nucleotides are TGTGCCAGCAGCCAAGAACGAGGATCAGTGGCCTATGGCTACACCTTC. The V gene is TRBV4-2, the J gene TRBJ1-2; D gene uncertain. V lost 0 bases to trimming and J lost 4 bases, with 15 bases between them. The CDR3 has 16 amino acids. Germline values: CDR1 LGHNA, CDR2 YNFKEQ.

The chain combines TRBV5-4 with TRBJ1-1; D may be TRBD1 (5 bases). V was cut by 6 bases and J by 1 base, with 10 bases left in between. This CDR3 comprises 13 residues. Germline lookup yields CDR1 SGHNT and CDR2 YYREEE (reference sequence). The CDR3 sequence: CASIPQGNTEAFF. The DNA for the CDR3 is TGTGCCAGCATCCCCCAGGGGAACACTGAAGCTTTCTTT.

The V call is TRBV27, the J call TRBJ1-2; D is perhaps TRBD1 (6 bases). This CDR3 comprises 15 residues. Between the trimmed V and J ends, which lost 5 bases and 3 bases, there was a span of 16 bases. Germline V gene lookup returns CDR1 MNHEY and CDR2 SMNVEV (reference sequence). In DNA, the CDR3 is TGTGCCAGCAGTCTCTCAACAGGGTTCGACTATGGCTACACCTTC. As protein: CASSLSTGFDYGYTF.

As to this clone: Given the absence of the conserved phenylalanine or tryptophan at the CDR3 end, a read error is likely. It is unclear where the CDR3 begins or ends on the DNA, so no DNA is shown, and the CDR3 is as TCRdb lists it. The chain couples TRBV5-6 to TRBJ1-2; the DNA was not used to check the table's D call, TRBD1. The CDR3 totals 15 residues, both ends included. Per the germline V gene, CDR1 is SGHDT and CDR2 is YYEEEE. This CDR3 is CASSSASTGQATPSS.